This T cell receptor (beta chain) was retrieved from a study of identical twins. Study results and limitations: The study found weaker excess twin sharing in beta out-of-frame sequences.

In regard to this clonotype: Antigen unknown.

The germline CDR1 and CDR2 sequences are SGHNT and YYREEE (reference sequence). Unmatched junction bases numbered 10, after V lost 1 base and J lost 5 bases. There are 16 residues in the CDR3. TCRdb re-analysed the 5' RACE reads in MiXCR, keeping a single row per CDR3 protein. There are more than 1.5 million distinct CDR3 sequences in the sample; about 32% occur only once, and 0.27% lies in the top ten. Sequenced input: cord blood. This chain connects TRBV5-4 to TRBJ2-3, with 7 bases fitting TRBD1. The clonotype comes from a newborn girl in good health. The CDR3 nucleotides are TGTGCCAGCAGCTTGTTTCCCGACAGGGCGAGAGATACGCAGTATTTT. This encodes CASSLFPDRARDTQYF. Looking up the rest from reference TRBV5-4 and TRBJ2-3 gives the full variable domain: ETGVTQSPTHLIKTRGQQVTLRCSSQSGHNTVSWYQQALGQGPQFIFQYYREEENGRGNFPPRFSGLQFPNYSSELNVNALELDDSALYLCASSLFPDRARDTQYFGPGTRLTVL.